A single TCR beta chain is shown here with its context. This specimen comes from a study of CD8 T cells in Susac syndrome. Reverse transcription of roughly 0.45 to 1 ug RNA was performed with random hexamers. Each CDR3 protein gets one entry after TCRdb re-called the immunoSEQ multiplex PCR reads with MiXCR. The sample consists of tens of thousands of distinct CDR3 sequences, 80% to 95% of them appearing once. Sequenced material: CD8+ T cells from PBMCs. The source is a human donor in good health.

This chain's CDR3 is CASSLARGGEKLFF. Written as DNA, the CDR3 is TGTGCCAGCAGCTTAGCCAGGGGCGGTGAAAAACTGTTTTTT. The chain has TRBV7-2 and TRBJ1-4, with a tentative D call TRBD1 (6 bases). This CDR3 is built from 14 residues. The germline CDR1 and CDR2 sequences are SGHTA and FQGNSA. Trimming removed 0 bases at V and 7 bases at J, with 9 bases between.